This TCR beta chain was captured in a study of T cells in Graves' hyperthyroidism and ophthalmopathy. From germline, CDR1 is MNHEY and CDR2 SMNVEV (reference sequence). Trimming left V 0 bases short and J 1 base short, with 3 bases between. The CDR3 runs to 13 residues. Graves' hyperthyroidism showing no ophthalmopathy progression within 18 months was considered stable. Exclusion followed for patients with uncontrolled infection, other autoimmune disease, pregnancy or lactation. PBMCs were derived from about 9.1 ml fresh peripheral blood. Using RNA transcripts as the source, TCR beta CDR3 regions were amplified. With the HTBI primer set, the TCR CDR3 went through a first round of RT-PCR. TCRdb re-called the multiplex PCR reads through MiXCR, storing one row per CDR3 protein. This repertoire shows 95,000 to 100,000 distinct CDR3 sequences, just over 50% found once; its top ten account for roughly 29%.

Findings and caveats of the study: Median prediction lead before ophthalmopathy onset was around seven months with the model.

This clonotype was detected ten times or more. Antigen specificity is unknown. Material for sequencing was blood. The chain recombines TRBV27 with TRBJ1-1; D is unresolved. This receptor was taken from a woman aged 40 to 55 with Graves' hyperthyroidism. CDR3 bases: TGTGCCAGCAGTTTATCCGAGAACACTGAAGCTTTCTTT. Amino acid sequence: CASSLSENTEAFF.